Presented here are 29 T cell receptor beta chains from one specimen sequenced in a study of blood T cell repertoires in COVID-19. Libraries were prepared by immunoSEQ multiplex PCR; TCRdb keeps only in-frame clonotypes and omits some of them. The sample yields approximately 85,000 clones, 70% to 90% seen once. The material sequenced was peripheral blood. The receptors come from a man aged 50-59 years with active or convalescent COVID-19.

The J gene is TRBJ2-7, the V gene TRBV5-1; D remains ambiguous. The CDR3 length is 14 residues. Between the trimmed V and J ends, which lost 0 bases and 0 bases, there was a span of 7 bases. Per the germline V gene, CDR1 is SGHRS and CDR2 is YFSETQ. The chain's CDR3 is CASSLERASYEQYF. CDR3 nucleotide sequence: TGCGCCAGCAGCTTGGAGCGTGCCTCCTACGAGCAGTACTTC.

This sequence joins TRBV25-1 and TRBJ1-1; 7 nucleotides agree with TRBD1. With 6 bases clipped from V and 5 bases from J, the junction kept 9 bases outside the gene matches. Germline CDR1 MGHDK, CDR2 SYGVNS. The CDR3 has 14 amino acids. The CDR3, as DNA: TGTGCCAGCAGAGAGACAGGGTTCGGGACTGAAGCTTTCTTT. Translating gives CASRETGFGTEAFF.

V is TRBV12-5 and J is TRBJ1-6; D gene ambiguous. The CDR3 is 16 residues long. CDR1 is LGHNT and CDR2 is FRNRAP in the germline V gene. The V end lost 6 bases, the J end lost 0 bases, and 12 bases lay between the germline ends. The CDR3 DNA sequence: TGTGCTAGTGGATCGGACTGGAGCTCCTATAATTCACCCCTCCACTTT. This codes for CASGSDWSSYNSPLHF.

A single count supports this clone. This chain links TRBV19 with TRBJ1-5; TRBD1 matches 8 bases. The trim removed 5 bases at V and 0 bases at J, leaving 15 bases unmatched. The CDR3 spans 19 residues. The germline CDR1 and CDR2 sequences are LNHDA and SQIVND (reference sequence). The DNA of the CDR3 is TGTGCCAGTAGTCTTAGACGGCCCGCGCAGGGGGCTAGCAATCAGCCCCAGCATTTT. It encodes CASSLRRPAQGASNQPQHF.

The genes are TRBV27 and TRBJ1-2; D is unclear. Deletions cut 2 bases from V and 4 bases from J, with 14 bases between. CDR1 and CDR2 (germline): MNHEY, SMNVEV (reference sequence). The CDR3 loop spans 15 amino acids. The CDR3 DNA reads TGTGCCAGCAGTTTAGGGAACCTGAGCGGCTATGGCTACACCTTC. Translating gives CASSLGNLSGYGYTF.

The chain employs TRBV6-5 and TRBJ1-1, with TRBD1 as a possible D gene (6 bases). V dropped 0 bases and J dropped 1 base, with 12 bases sitting between them. Germline CDR1 and CDR2: MNHEY and SVGAGI. The CDR3 loop spans 16 amino acids. CDR3 in amino acids: CASSYSQGRGNTEAFF. DNA for the CDR3: TGTGCCAGCAGTTACTCCCAGGGGCGCGGGAACACTGAAGCTTTCTTT.

CDR3 sequence reads: CASSINSNRDEQFF. The CDR3 DNA reads TGTGCCAGTAGTATCAATAGTAATCGCGATGAGCAGTTCTTC. The rearrangement joins TRBV19 to TRBJ2-1; D uncertain. The CDR3 loop spans 14 amino acids. From germline, CDR1 is LNHDA and CDR2 SQIVND (reference sequence). V was clipped by 3 bases and J by 8 bases, with 14 bases between them.

This chain uses TRBV19 with TRBJ1-5, with TRBD1 matching over 10 bases. Per the germline V gene, CDR1 is LNHDA and CDR2 is SQIVND (reference sequence). The CDR3 is made up of 19 amino acids. J lost 0 bases, V lost 3 bases, and 11 bases had no gene match. In DNA form, the CDR3 reads TGTGCCAGTAGTATTCGAAGACAGGGGGCGACCTATAGCAATCAGCCCCAGCATTTT. Translating gives CASSIRRQGATYSNQPQHF.

The CDR3 DNA sequence: TGTGCCAGCAGCTCACACCGGGACAGGGGGTCCTACGAGCAGTACTTC. It encodes CASSSHRDRGSYEQYF. J is TRBJ2-7 and V is TRBV13; 11 bases align to TRBD1. Germline V lookup: CDR1 PRHDT, CDR2 FYEKMQ (reference sequence). After removal of 4 bases from V and 1 base from J, the junction contained 6 bases not matched to a gene. The CDR3 is made up of 16 amino acids.

This chain uses TRBV15 with TRBJ2-3, with 9 bases matching TRBD2. J gave up 5 bases and V 0 bases, and 9 bases lay outside the gene matches. CDR3 length equals 17 residues. The germline CDR1 and CDR2 sequences are LNHNV and YYDKDF (reference sequence). CDR3 residues: CATSRDRGSGSLDTQYF. The CDR3 DNA follows: TGTGCCACCAGCAGAGATCGTGGTAGCGGGAGTCTAGATACGCAGTATTTT.

The CDR3 protein is CATSRVGLGGYNSPLHF. CDR3 nucleotides: TGTGCCACCAGCAGAGTTGGTTTAGGGGGCTATAATTCACCCCTCCACTTT. The chain has TRBV15 and TRBJ1-6; D is perhaps TRBD1 (6 bases). This CDR3 is 17 amino acids long. Germline values: CDR1 LNHNV, CDR2 YYDKDF (reference sequence). Between the trimmed V and J ends, which lost 1 base and 3 bases, there was a span of 13 bases.

The rearrangement uses TRBV28 and TRBJ1-2, with 9 positions matching TRBD1. This CDR3 contains 15 residues. The germline CDR1 and CDR2 sequences are MDHEN and SYDVKM. Germline trimming cut 3 bases from V and 0 bases from J; bases unmatched to any gene: 2. CDR3 DNA: TGTGCCAGCAGTTTGGGACAGGGAGCTAACTATGGCTACACCTTC. Translating gives CASSLGQGANYGYTF.

V usage is TRBV5-1 and J usage is TRBJ1-2; D is unresolved. V was trimmed by 4 bases and J by 4 bases, leaving 8 bases between them. The CDR3 is 12 amino acids. Germline values: CDR1 SGHRS, CDR2 YFSETQ. CDR3 amino acids: CASSPEGYGYTF. CDR3 coding DNA: TGCGCCAGCAGCCCGGAGGGCTATGGCTACACCTTC.

The table lists this clone with a count of one. The chain is built from TRBV11-2 and TRBJ1-1, with TRBD1 matching 8 bases. With V trimmed by 5 bases and J by 1 base, 3 bases remained unmatched. In germline, CDR1 is SGHAT, CDR2 FQNNGV. The CDR3 runs 14 residues. CDR3 nucleotides: TGTGCCAGCAGCCGGGACAGGCCGAACACTGAAGCTTTCTTT. It is translated as CASSRDRPNTEAFF.

The rearrangement links TRBV7-9 to TRBJ2-3; 10 bases agree with TRBD1. Germline trimming cut 5 bases from V and 7 bases from J; bases unmatched to any gene: 15. Germline CDR1 SEHNR, CDR2 FQNEAQ (reference sequence). The CDR3 is made up of 17 amino acids. This CDR3 is CASSRLLLTGGKNTQYF. The CDR3 DNA is TGTGCCAGCAGCCGCCTATTACTGACAGGGGGCAAGAATACGCAGTATTTT.

This chain links TRBV5-5 with TRBJ2-1; 10 nucleotides align to TRBD2. The CDR3 sequence is 16 residues long. J was trimmed by 4 bases and V by 0 bases; bases with no gene match: 4. Germline lookup yields CDR1 SGHKS and CDR2 YYEKEE (reference sequence). Here the CDR3 reads CASSLELAGVYNEQFF. For the CDR3, the DNA is TGTGCCAGCAGCTTGGAGCTAGCGGGAGTGTACAATGAGCAGTTCTTC.

The V and J genes are TRBV7-7 and TRBJ2-2; 8 bases match TRBD2. CDR3 size: 15 residues. The J segment lost 0 bases and the V segment lost 5 bases, leaving 2 bases of the junction unmatched. CDR1 SSHAT and CDR2 FNYEAQ come from the germline V gene (reference sequence). The DNA for the CDR3 is TGTGCCAGCAGCATGGGACTAGCGAACACCGGGGAGCTGTTTTTT. Its translation: CASSMGLANTGELFF.

The chain uses TRBV3-1 (or the pseudogene TRBV3-2) and TRBJ1-1; 7 nucleotides align to TRBD1. The V gene end was trimmed by 4 bases and the J gene end by 4 bases; junction bases not matched to a gene: 6. CDR3 size: 14 residues. Germline values: CDR1 LGHDT, CDR2 YNNKEL (reference sequence). CDR3 coding DNA: TGTGCCAGCAGCCGCCAACGACAGGGCACTGAAGCTTTCTTT. It yields the protein CASSRQRQGTEAFF.

The chain joins TRBV6-5 to TRBJ1-4; 9 bases line up with TRBD1. V lost 6 bases to trimming and J lost 8 bases; unmatched junction nucleotides: 10. The CDR3 covers 15 residues. The germline V gene encodes CDR1 MNHEY and CDR2 SVGAGI. CDR3 sequence reads: CASSATGGWGEKLFF. In DNA form, the CDR3 reads TGTGCCAGCAGCGCCACAGGGGGCTGGGGGGAAAAACTGTTTTTT.

V is TRBV29-1 and J is TRBJ2-2; 7 bases map to TRBD1. The CDR3 has 14 residues. V was pared by 2 bases and J by 6 bases, with 6 bases of the junction left unmatched. Germline CDR1 and CDR2: SQVTM and ANQGSEA. In DNA form, the CDR3 reads TGCAGCGTTGAACGCGGGCAGGGGGCCGGGGAGCTGTTTTTT. It is translated as CSVERGQGAGELFF.

The V gene is TRBV4-1, the J gene TRBJ1-1; D gene uncertain. V lost 1 base and J lost 0, with 15 bases in between. Germline-derived CDR1 and CDR2 are MGHRA and YSYEKL. This CDR3 is 17 amino acids long. The CDR3 DNA reads TGCGCCAGCAGCCAAGTTCCGGTCTCGGGAGTGAACACTGAAGCTTTCTTT. It is translated as CASSQVPVSGVNTEAFF.

The chain carries TRBV11-2 and TRBJ2-7, with D unresolved. This CDR3 has 15 amino acids. Germline CDR1 is SGHAT and CDR2 is FQNNGV. The V end was cut by 1 base, the J end by 0 bases, with 10 bases between. The CDR3 region is CASSLARAGSYEQYF. In nucleotides, the CDR3 is TGTGCCAGCAGCTTAGCTAGAGCCGGCTCCTACGAGCAGTACTTC.

The chain couples TRBV9 to TRBJ2-7; 11 nucleotides line up with TRBD2. The CDR3 totals 14 residues. After removal of 3 bases from V and 4 bases from J, the junction contained 3 bases not matched to a gene. CDR1 is SGDLS, CDR2 YYNGEE, per germline. CDR3 nucleotides: TGTGCCAGCAGCGGAACTAGCGGGAGTTACGAGCAGTACTTC. Protein sequence: CASSGTSGSYEQYF. Full variable domain (remainder filled in from reference TRBV9 and TRBJ2-7): DSGVTQTPKHLITATGQRVTLRCSPRSGDLSVYWYQQSLDQGLQFLIQYYNGEERAKGNILERFSAQQFPDLHSELNLSSLELGDSALYFCASSGTSGSYEQYFGPGTRLTVT.

V usage is TRBV10-1 and J usage is TRBJ2-1; TRBD1 matches at 8 bases. The germline gives CDR1 WNHNN, CDR2 SYGVQD (reference sequence). The CDR3 runs to 14 residues. The trim removed 2 bases at V and 4 bases at J, leaving 1 base unmatched. The CDR3 DNA reads TGCGCCAGCAGTGAGACAGGGGGGTACAATGAGCAGTTCTTC. This encodes CASSETGGYNEQFF.

The rearrangement links TRBV24-1 to TRBJ2-1, with 12 bases identical to TRBD2. The CDR3 is made up of 16 amino acids. In germline, CDR1 is KGHDR, CDR2 SFDVKD. V dropped 8 bases and J dropped 6; count of bases not matched to a gene: 10. The CDR3 coding sequence is TGTGCCACCACTAGCGGGGGGGCCGGGCTTTCCAATGAGCAGTTCTTC. Translation gives CATTSGGAGLSNEQFF.

The chain recombines TRBV4-1 with TRBJ2-5, with D perhaps matching TRBD1 (5 bases). Germline CDR1 and CDR2: MGHRA and YSYEKL. CDR3 length: 13 amino acids. V lost 4 bases and J lost 5, with 11 bases in between. CDR3 loop: CASSLREIETQYF. The CDR3 DNA follows: TGCGCCAGCAGCCTCAGGGAAATCGAGACCCAGTACTTC.

This chain connects TRBV5-1 to TRBJ2-2, with 7 bases matching TRBD1. Trimming at V came to 3 bases and at J to 7 bases, leaving 18 bases not matched to a gene. This CDR3 region has 18 residues. Germline CDR1 is SGHRS and CDR2 is YFSETQ. The CDR3 here is CASSWGVEPGQLDGELFF. CDR3 nucleotides: TGCGCCAGCAGCTGGGGAGTGGAACCGGGACAGCTAGACGGGGAGCTGTTTTTT.

This chain uses TRBV14 with TRBJ2-7; the match to TRBD1 covers 7 bases. The J segment lost 4 bases and the V segment lost 2 bases, leaving 11 bases of the junction unmatched. Germline V gene sequence: CDR1 SGHDN, CDR2 FVKESK. This CDR3 contains 16 residues. The CDR3 region is CASSQMGETGRYEQYF. DNA of the CDR3: TGTGCCAGCAGCCAAATGGGAGAGACAGGGCGATACGAGCAGTACTTC.

The gene calls are TRBV11-3 and TRBJ2-3; D is possibly TRBD2 (5 bases). Germline V gene lookup returns CDR1 SGHNT and CDR2 YENEEA. The CDR3 is made up of 14 amino acids. Trimming took 2 bases from V and 2 from J, leaving 8 bases between them. The CDR3 region has the DNA TGTGCCAGCAGCTTACGCGGGTACACAGATACGCAGTATTTT. It encodes CASSLRGYTDTQYF.